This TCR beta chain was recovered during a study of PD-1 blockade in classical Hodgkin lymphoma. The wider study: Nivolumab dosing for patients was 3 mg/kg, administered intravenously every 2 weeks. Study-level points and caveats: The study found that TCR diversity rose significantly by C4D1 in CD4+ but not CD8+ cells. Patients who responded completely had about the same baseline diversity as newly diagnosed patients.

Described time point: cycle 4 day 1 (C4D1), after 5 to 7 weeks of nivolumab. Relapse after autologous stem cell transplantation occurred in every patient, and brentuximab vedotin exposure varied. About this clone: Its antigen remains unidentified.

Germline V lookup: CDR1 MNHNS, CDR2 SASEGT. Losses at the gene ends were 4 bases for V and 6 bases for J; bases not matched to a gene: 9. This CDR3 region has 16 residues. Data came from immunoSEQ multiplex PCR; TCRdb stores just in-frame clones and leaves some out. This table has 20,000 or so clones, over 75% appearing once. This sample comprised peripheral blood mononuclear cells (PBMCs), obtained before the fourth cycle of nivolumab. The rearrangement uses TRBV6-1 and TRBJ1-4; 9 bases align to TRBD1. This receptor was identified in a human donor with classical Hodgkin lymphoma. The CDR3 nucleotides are TGTGCCAGCAGTGGGGACAGGGCTTCACCGGATGAAAAACTGTTTTTT. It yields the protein CASSGDRASPDEKLFF.